The sequence of this TCR beta chain was determined in a study of shared clonotypes between healthy human individuals. Germline-derived CDR1 and CDR2 are PRHDT and FYEKMQ (reference sequence). Losses at the gene ends were 4 bases for V and 6 bases for J; bases not matched to a gene: 7. The CDR3 contains 15 residues. Sequencing was performed with immunoSEQ multiplex PCR; in TCRdb, only in-frame clones are kept and a portion is missing. The data contain about 2.1 million clones, 93% of them seen just once; the ten biggest clones take up approximately 1.6%. The naive CD8 population came from CD45RO-negative cells selected for CCR7, without terminally differentiated effector memory CD45RA+ cells. Those who donated, Caucasian adults without exception, all lived in Nashville, Tennessee.

This receptor was taken from a man younger than 35 in good health. Some clones in this sample may be carry-over from other donors' samples. The sequencing input was naive CD8+ T cells from PBMCs. The rearrangement links TRBV13 to TRBJ2-1, with 9 bases identical to TRBD2. CDR3: CASSSSGTSSNEQFF. The CDR3 DNA is TGTGCCAGCAGCTCTTCCGGGACTAGCAGCAATGAGCAGTTCTTC.